The 13 T cell receptor beta chains below were found in one sample sequenced in a study of Ad26.COV2.S vaccination and SARS-CoV-2 variants. Treatment specified: 19 received Ad26.COV2.S at low or high dose, single or two shots; 5 received placebo; per-sample allocation not given. Collection of the samples took place on day 63 after the first injection of vaccine or placebo. The repertoire was sequenced with immunoSEQ multiplex PCR; TCRdb's copy has only in-frame clones and lacks some. The data hold roughly 400,000 clones, with 80% to 95% observed a single time. The sample was peripheral blood, taken in a trial of Ad26.COV2.S vaccine versus placebo. The receptors were gathered from a person aged 18-65 years who received the Ad26.COV2.S COVID-19 vaccine or a placebo.

This clone was counted once. The CDR3, as DNA: TGTGCCAGCAGCCCCGGGACTGCCACTAATTCACCCCTCCACTTT. Protein product: CASSPGTATNSPLHF. The chain couples TRBV3-1 (or the pseudogene TRBV3-2) to TRBJ1-6, with a possible D match to TRBD1 (5 bases). From germline, CDR1 is LGHDT and CDR2 YNNKEL (reference sequence). The CDR3 runs to 15 residues. V shed 4 bases and J shed 6 bases, with 13 bases lying between them.

The V and J genes are TRBV5-4 and TRBJ2-7; D might be TRBD1 or TRBD2, each matching 7 bases. The CDR3 sequence is 13 residues long. Trimming took 2 bases from V and 4 from J, leaving 10 bases between them. Germline CDR1 is SGHNT and CDR2 is YYREEE (reference sequence). CDR3 region: CASSFRGGYEQYF. Here the CDR3 DNA reads TGTGCCAGCAGCTTCAGGGGGGGGTACGAGCAGTACTTC.

This clone appeared a few times. V gene TRBV5-6 combines with J gene TRBJ1-5, with D unresolved. CDR3 length: 16 residues. The V and J ends lost 0 bases and 2 bases respectively, with 12 bases between them. Germline-derived CDR1 and CDR2 are SGHDT and YYEEEE. CDR3: CASSLAPQAGNQPQHF. The CDR3 DNA follows: TGTGCCAGCAGCTTGGCGCCCCAGGCCGGCAATCAGCCCCAGCATTTT.

The J gene is TRBJ2-7, the V gene TRBV28, with D perhaps TRBD1 or TRBD2 (5 bases each). Germline CDR1 is MDHEN and CDR2 is SYDVKM. CDR3 length equals 13 residues. Trimming left V 8 bases short and J 0 bases short, with 11 bases between. CDR3 protein: CASGTGVSYEQYF. The DNA for the CDR3 is TGTGCCAGCGGGACGGGTGTCTCCTACGAGCAGTACTTC.

The DNA for the CDR3 is TGTGCCACCAGTGATTTAGGAGGGAGTTACAACAATGAGCAGTTCTTC. It yields the protein CATSDLGGSYNNEQFF. This chain connects TRBV24-1 to TRBJ2-1; a possible D gene is TRBD2 (6 bases). The germline CDR1 and CDR2 sequences are KGHDR and SFDVKD. The CDR3 length is 16 residues. Trimming stripped 1 base from V and 5 bases from J, with 14 bases between.

The chain combines TRBV19 with TRBJ2-4; 12 bases line up with TRBD2. Germline trimming cut 0 bases from V and 6 bases from J; bases unmatched to any gene: 3. CDR1 is LNHDA, CDR2 SQIVND, per germline (reference sequence). CDR3 length equals 16 residues. The CDR3 DNA follows: TGTGCCAGTAGTATAGAGACTAGCGGGAGACGAAACATTCAGTACTTC. This translates into CASSIETSGRRNIQYF. Combining the CDR3 with reference TRBV19 and TRBJ2-4 gives the whole variable domain DGGITQSPKYLFRKEGQNVTLSCEQNLNHDAMYWYRQDPGQGLRLIYYSQIVNDFQKGDIAEGYSVSREKKESFPLTVTSAQKNPTAFYLCASSIETSGRRNIQYFGAGTRLSVL.

This chain joins TRBV11-3 and TRBJ1-5; D remains unclear. Germline V CDR1 and CDR2: SGHNT, YENEEA. CDR3 length: 14 residues. V lost 5 bases to trimming and J lost 4 bases, with 12 bases between them. The CDR3 DNA is TGTGCCAGCAGCCGGACGCTTCGGAATCAGCCCCAGCATTTT. Translation: CASSRTLRNQPQHF.

This clone was detected only once. The chain uses TRBV6-2 or TRBV6-3 and TRBJ2-7; D perhaps matches TRBD1 (6 bases). The CDR3 contains 17 residues. Germline V gives CDR1 MNHEY, CDR2 SVGEGT. Trimming removed 2 bases from V and 2 bases from J, with 19 bases in between. The CDR3 sequence is CASSYPDGPGATYEQYF. In nucleotides, the CDR3 is TGTGCCAGCAGTTACCCTGATGGGCCAGGGGCTACCTACGAGCAGTACTTC.

CDR3 sequence: CASSRPGSYEQYF. In DNA form, the CDR3 reads TGTGCCAGCAGCCGCCCGGGTTCCTACGAGCAGTACTTC. V usage is TRBV7-2 and J usage is TRBJ2-7; unclear D gene. Germline values: CDR1 SGHTA, CDR2 FQGNSA. V was trimmed by 5 bases and J by 1 base, leaving 9 bases between them. This CDR3 spans 13 amino acids.

The V call is TRBV28, the J call TRBJ2-2; TRBD2 matches at 13 bases. CDR1 and CDR2 (germline): MDHEN, SYDVKM. Trimming took 6 bases from V and 7 from J; bases not matched to a gene: 11. This CDR3 is built from 17 residues. The CDR3 region has the DNA TGTGCCAGCAGCCCAGTACTAGCGGGAGGGTCGATCGGGGAGCTGTTTTTT. Protein sequence: CASSPVLAGGSIGELFF.

The V call is TRBV7-2, the J call TRBJ2-1; D perhaps matches TRBD2 (6 bases). Germline V gene sequence: CDR1 SGHTA, CDR2 FQGNSA. CDR3 length: 15 amino acids. V was cut by 5 bases and J by 5 bases, with 16 bases left in between. CDR3 region: CASSPWGEAHNEQFF. The CDR3 DNA reads TGTGCCAGCAGCCCCTGGGGGGAAGCCCACAATGAGCAGTTCTTC.

The chain carries TRBV7-2 and TRBJ2-5, with D hard to call. The CDR3 spans 14 residues. The V and J ends lost 1 base and 4 bases respectively, with 10 bases between them. CDR1 SGHTA and CDR2 FQGNSA come from the germline V gene. Here the CDR3 reads CASSLGSGRETQYF. DNA of the CDR3: TGTGCCAGCAGCTTAGGTTCGGGTCGAGAGACCCAGTACTTC.

The chain is built from TRBV28 and TRBJ2-7, with 7 positions matching TRBD1. The junction had 5 bases not matched to a gene; V was cut back by 4 bases and J by 2 bases. The CDR3 sequence is 14 residues long. Germline V gene sequence: CDR1 MDHEN, CDR2 SYDVKM. For the CDR3, the DNA is TGTGCCAGCAGTTCGACCGGGACAGCCTACGAGCAGTACTTC. It yields the protein CASSSTGTAYEQYF.